These T cell receptor beta chains were read from a single sample in a study of OX40 agonist ivuxolimab in advanced cancers. Method: immunoSEQ multiplex PCR; TCRdb's copy keeps in-frame clones and lacks some. The table includes approximately 32,000 clones, approximately 89% detected once. Sequenced here: CD4+ or CD8+ T cells sorted from blood, sampled in a trial of the OX40 agonist ivuxolimab. These receptor sequences come from an adult with an advanced solid tumor such as melanoma, head and neck, liver or kidney cancer. Both conserved end residues are part of each CDR3. A D gene is named only where the DNA matches it firmly. Clone size is given for some rows only: seen once, a few or many times, or a class if the clone is expanded.

>13|NA|NA|TRBV6-5|TRBJ1-1
CASSMAMNTEAFF
TGTGCCAGCAGTATGGCAATGAACACTGAAGCTTTCTTT
>15|NA|NA|TRBV5-1|TRBJ1-3
CASSLPSDSGNTIYF
TGCGCCAGCAGCCTACCCAGTGACTCTGGAAACACCATATATTTT
>15|TRBD1|NA|TRBV4-2|TRBJ2-5
CASSQHWDSQETQYF
TGTGCCAGCAGCCAACATTGGGACAGTCAAGAGACCCAGTACTTC
>15|NA|NA|TRBV21-1|TRBJ2-3
CASSKDSGGLHTQYF
TGTGCCAGCAGCAAAGACAGCGGAGGACTTCATACGCAGTATTTT
>15|NA|NA|TRBV10-1|TRBJ2-1
CASSELVGNQNEQFF
TGCGCCAGCAGTGAACTAGTAGGGAACCAAAATGAGCAGTTCTTC
>14|NA|NA|TRBV28|TRBJ1-4
CASSLNSVNEKLFF
TGTGCCAGCAGTCTAAACAGTGTCAATGAAAAACTGTTTTTT
>15|NA|NA|TRBV5-1|TRBJ1-4
CASSLFATGNEKLFF
TGCGCCAGCAGCTTGTTTGCGACAGGAAATGAAAAACTGTTTTTT
>12|TRBD2|NA|TRBV30|TRBJ2-7
CAWSGEGYEQYF
TGTGCCTGGAGTGGGGAGGGCTACGAGCAGTACTTC
>15|NA|NA|TRBV28|TRBJ1-5
CASSSPTDSNQPQHF
TGTGCCAGCAGTTCCCCGACAGATAGCAATCAGCCCCAGCATTTT
>13|NA|NA|TRBV5-4|TRBJ1-1
CASSLDQNTEAFF
TGTGCCAGCAGCCTAGACCAGAACACTGAAGCTTTCTTT
>15|TRBD2|NA|TRBV11-2|TRBJ2-1
CASSLAGVSYNEQFF
TGTGCCAGCAGTTTAGCGGGAGTGTCCTACAATGAGCAGTTCTTC
>13|NA|once|TRBV9|TRBJ1-2
CASSVGGQKGYTF
TGTGCCAGCAGCGTGGGAGGGCAGAAAGGCTACACCTTC
>12|NA|once|TRBV29-1|TRBJ1-1
CSVGRGGTEAFF
TGCAGCGTTGGTCGGGGAGGCACTGAAGCTTTCTTT
>12|TRBD1|few|TRBV28|TRBJ2-7
CATGQGAYEQYF
TGTGCCACCGGACAGGGAGCCTACGAGCAGTACTTC